This passage covers 5 T cell receptor beta chains from one sample sequenced in a study of control samples from healthy donors and cancer patients. TCRdb keeps only in-frame clones here, not all; method: immunoSEQ multiplex PCR. The sample has around 200,000 clones; about 95% are singletons. The sample consisted of blood. These receptors were obtained from a man between 45 and 60 years old in good health.

The genes are TRBV18 and TRBJ2-2; weak D call: TRBD1 (5 bases). Germline lookup yields CDR1 KGHSH and CDR2 LQKENI. V gave up 6 bases and J gave up 4 bases, with 15 bases separating them. The CDR3 is made up of 15 amino acids. CDR3 DNA: TGTGCCAGCTCTGAAGGGGTTGCTGCCACCGGGGAGCTGTTTTTT. As protein: CASSEGVAATGELFF.

This clone was counted a single time. V and J are TRBV9 and TRBJ1-3; the D is unclear. Trimming left V 1 base short and J 3 bases short, with 8 bases between. This CDR3 has 14 amino acids. CDR1 and CDR2 (germline): SGDLS, YYNGEE. DNA of the CDR3: TGTGCCAGCAGCGTACTATCCTTTGGAAACACCATATATTTT. It specifies CASSVLSFGNTIYF.

V gene TRBV15 combines with J gene TRBJ2-3; no firm D call. This CDR3 region has 13 residues. Trimming left V 4 bases short and J 2 bases short, with 7 bases between. Germline CDR1 and CDR2: LNHNV and YYDKDF (reference sequence). The CDR3 DNA is TGTGCCACCAGCATGAGGTCCACAGATACGCAGTATTTT. Amino acids: CATSMRSTDTQYF. Combining the CDR3 with reference TRBV15 and TRBJ2-3 gives the whole variable domain DAMVIQNPRYQVTQFGKPVTLSCSQTLNHNVMYWYQQKSSQAPKLLFHYYDKDFNNEADTPDNFQSRRPNTSFCFLDIRSPGLGDTAMYLCATSMRSTDTQYFGPGTRLTVL.

This chain links TRBV12-3 or TRBV12-4 with TRBJ1-5; D gene ambiguous. This CDR3 is built from 13 residues. V was clipped by 8 bases and J by 6 bases, with 14 bases between them. The CDR3 DNA follows: TGTGCCAGCGGGTTTGTTGGATCTCAGCCCCAGCATTTT. Translated: CASGFVGSQPQHF.

The chain uses TRBV19 and TRBJ1-1; D not resolved. Germline V gene sequence: CDR1 LNHDA, CDR2 SQIVND (reference sequence). This CDR3 has 14 amino acids. V shed 6 bases and J shed 1 base, with 12 bases lying between them. CDR3 amino acids: CASRRGESNTEAFF. CDR3 bases: TGTGCCAGTAGGCGTGGGGAGTCGAACACTGAAGCTTTCTTT.